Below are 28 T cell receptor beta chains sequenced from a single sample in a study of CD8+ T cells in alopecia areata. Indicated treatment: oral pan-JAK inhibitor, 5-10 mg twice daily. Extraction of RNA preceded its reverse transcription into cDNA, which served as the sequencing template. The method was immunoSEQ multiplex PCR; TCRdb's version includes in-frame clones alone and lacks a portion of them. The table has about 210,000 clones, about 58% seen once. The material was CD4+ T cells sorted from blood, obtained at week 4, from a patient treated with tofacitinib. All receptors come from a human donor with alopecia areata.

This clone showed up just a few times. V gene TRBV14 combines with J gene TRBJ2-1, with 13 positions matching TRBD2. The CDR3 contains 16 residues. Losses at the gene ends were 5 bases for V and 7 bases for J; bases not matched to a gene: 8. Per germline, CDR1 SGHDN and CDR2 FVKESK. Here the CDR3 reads CASSSLLAGGRNEQFF. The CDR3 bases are TGTGCCAGCAGCTCCTTACTAGCGGGGGGGCGTAATGAGCAGTTCTTC.

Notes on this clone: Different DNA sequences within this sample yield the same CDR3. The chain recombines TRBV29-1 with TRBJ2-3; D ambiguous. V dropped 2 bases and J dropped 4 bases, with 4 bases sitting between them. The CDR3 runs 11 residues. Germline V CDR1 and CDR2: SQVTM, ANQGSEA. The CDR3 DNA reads TGCAGCGTTGAACTAGCAGATACGCAGTATTTT. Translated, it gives CSVELADTQYF.

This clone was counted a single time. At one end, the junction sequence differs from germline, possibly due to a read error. The CDR3 sequence is CATSRDAGDKQLF. CDR3 DNA sequence: TGTGCCACCAGCAGAGACGCCGGGGACAAGCAGCTCTTC. The gene calls are TRBV15 and TRBJ2-1, with D possibly matching TRBD1 (6 bases). Germline-derived CDR1 and CDR2 are LNHNV and YYDKDF (reference sequence). CDR3 length equals 13 residues.

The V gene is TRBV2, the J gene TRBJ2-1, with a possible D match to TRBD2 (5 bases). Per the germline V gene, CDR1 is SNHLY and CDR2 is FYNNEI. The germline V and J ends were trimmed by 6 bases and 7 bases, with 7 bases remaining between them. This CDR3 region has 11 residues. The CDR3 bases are TGTGCCAGCAGCGGACTTAATGAGCAGTTCTTC. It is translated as CASSGLNEQFF.

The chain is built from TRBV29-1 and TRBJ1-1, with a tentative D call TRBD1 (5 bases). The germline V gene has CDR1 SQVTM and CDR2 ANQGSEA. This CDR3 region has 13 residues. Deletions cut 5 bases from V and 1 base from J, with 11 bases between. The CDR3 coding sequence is TGCAGCGTTCGTCGGGGGACGAACACTGAAGCTTTCTTT. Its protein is CSVRRGTNTEAFF.

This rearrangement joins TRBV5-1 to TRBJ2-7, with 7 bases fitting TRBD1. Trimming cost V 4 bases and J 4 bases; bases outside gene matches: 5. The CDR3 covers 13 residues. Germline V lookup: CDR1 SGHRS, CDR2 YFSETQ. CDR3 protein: CASSEGQLYEQYF. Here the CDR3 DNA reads TGCGCCAGCAGCGAGGGACAGCTATACGAGCAGTACTTC.

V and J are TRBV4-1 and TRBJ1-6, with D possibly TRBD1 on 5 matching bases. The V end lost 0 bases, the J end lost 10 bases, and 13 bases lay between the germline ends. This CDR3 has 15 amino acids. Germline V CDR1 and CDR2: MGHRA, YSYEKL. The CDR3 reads CASSQEHGGRSPLHF. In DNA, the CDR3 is TGCGCCAGCAGCCAAGAACACGGGGGACGCTCACCCCTCCACTTT.

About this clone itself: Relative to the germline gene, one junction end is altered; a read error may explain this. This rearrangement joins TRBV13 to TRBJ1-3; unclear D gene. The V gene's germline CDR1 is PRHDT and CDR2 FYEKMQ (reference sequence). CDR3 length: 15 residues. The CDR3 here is CASSLDRRSGNTIYF. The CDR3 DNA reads TGTGCCAGCAGCTTAGACCGCCGATCTGGGAACACCATATATTTT.

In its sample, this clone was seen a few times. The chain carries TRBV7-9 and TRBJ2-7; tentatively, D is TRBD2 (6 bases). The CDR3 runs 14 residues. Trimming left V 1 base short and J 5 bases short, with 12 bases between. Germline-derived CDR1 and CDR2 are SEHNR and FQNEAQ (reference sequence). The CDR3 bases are TGTGCCAGCAGCTTAGTAGGAGGGGTGGACGAGCAGTACTTC. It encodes CASSLVGGVDEQYF.

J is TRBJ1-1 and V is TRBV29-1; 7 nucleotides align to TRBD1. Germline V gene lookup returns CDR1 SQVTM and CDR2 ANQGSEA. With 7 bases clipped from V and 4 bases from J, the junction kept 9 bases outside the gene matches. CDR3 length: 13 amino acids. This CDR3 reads CSAKTGPGTEAFF. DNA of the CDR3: TGCAGCGCCAAGACAGGGCCAGGCACTGAAGCTTTCTTT.

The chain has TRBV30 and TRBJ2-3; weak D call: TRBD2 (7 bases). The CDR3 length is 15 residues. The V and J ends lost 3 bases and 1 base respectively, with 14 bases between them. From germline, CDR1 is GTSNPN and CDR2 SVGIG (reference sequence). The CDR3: CAWRTLGGRTDTQYF. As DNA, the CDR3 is TGTGCCTGGAGGACGCTGGGGGGGCGCACAGATACGCAGTATTTT.

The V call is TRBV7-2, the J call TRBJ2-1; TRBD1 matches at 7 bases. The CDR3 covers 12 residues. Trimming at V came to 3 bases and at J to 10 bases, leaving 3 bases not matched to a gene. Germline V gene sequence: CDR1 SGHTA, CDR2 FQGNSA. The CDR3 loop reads CASSLTGWEQFF. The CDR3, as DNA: TGTGCCAGCAGCTTGACAGGGTGGGAGCAGTTCTTC.

The CDR3 nucleotides are TGCAGCGGGGGACAGGGGGAAGCTTTCTTT. Translation gives CSGGQGEAFF. This chain links TRBV29-1 with TRBJ1-1; 10 nucleotides line up with TRBD1. Germline V lookup: CDR1 SQVTM, CDR2 ANQGSEA. The junction had 1 base not matched to a gene; V was cut back by 7 bases and J by 8 bases. This CDR3 contains 10 residues. The complete variable domain, with remaining parts taken from reference TRBV29-1 and TRBJ1-1, reads SAVISQKPSRDICQRGTSLTIQCQVDSQVTMMFWYRQQPGQSLTLIATANQGSEATYESGFVIDKFPISRPNLTFSTLTVSNMSPEDSSIYLCSGGQGEAFFGQGTRLTVV.

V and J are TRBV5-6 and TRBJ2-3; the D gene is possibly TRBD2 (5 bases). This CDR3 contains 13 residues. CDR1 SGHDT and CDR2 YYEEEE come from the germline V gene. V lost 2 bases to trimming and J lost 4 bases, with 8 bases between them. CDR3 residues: CASSFSGADTQYF. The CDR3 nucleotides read TGTGCCAGCAGCTTCTCCGGGGCAGATACGCAGTATTTT.

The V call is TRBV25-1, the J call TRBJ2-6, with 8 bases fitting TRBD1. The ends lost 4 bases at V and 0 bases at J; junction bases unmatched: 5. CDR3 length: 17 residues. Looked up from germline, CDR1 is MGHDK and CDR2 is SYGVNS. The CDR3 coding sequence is TGTGCCAGCAGTGCAGGGACAGGAAGCTCTGGGGCCAACGTCCTGACTTTC. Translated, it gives CASSAGTGSSGANVLTF.

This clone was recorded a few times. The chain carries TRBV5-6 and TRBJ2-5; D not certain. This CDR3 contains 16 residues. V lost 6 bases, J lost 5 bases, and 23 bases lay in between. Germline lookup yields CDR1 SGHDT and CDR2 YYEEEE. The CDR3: CASTMRLLGPAETQYF. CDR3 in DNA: TGTGCCAGCACCATGAGGTTGTTAGGGCCTGCGGAGACCCAGTACTTC.

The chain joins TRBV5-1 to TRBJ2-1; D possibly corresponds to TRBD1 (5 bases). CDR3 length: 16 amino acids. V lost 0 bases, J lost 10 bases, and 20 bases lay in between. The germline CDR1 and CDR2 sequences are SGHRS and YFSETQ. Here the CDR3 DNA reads TGCGCCAGCAGCTTGGAACGGGCTCGTGGGGCCAAGGAGCAGTTCTTC. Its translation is CASSLERARGAKEQFF.

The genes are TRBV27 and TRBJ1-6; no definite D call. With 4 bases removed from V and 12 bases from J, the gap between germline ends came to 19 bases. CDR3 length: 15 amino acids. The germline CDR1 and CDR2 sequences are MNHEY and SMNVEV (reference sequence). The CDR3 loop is CASSSEFRPIQPLHF. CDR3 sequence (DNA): TGTGCCAGCAGTTCCGAATTTCGACCTATCCAACCCCTCCACTTT.

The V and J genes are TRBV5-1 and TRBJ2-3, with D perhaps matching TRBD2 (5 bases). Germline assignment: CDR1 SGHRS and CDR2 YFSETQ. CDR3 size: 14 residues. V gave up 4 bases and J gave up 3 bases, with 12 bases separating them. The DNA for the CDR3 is TGCGCCAGCAGCCCCCGGCGGGTTACAGATACGCAGTATTTT. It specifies CASSPRRVTDTQYF.

In DNA, the CDR3 is TGTGCCAGTAGTATGAACAGCATGAACACTGAAGCTTTCTTT. Its protein is CASSMNSMNTEAFF. The rearrangement uses TRBV19 and TRBJ1-1; D uncertain. The CDR3 length is 14 residues. Trimming cost V 3 bases and J 0 bases, with 8 bases left between them. Looked up from germline, CDR1 is LNHDA and CDR2 is SQIVND (reference sequence).

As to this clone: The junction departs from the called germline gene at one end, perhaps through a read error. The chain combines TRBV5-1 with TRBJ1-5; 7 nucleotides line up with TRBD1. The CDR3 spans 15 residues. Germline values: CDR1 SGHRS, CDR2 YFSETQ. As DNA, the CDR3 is TGCGCCAGCAGCTTGGCCGGGGACAGCAAACAGCCCCAGCATTTT. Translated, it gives CASSLAGDSKQPQHF.

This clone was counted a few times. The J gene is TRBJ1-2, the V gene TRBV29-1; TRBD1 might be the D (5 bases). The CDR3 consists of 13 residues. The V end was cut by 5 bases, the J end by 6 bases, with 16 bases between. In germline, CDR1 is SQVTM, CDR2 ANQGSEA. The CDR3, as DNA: TGCAGCGTTTCCGGATGGGCAGGGAATGGCTACACCTTC. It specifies CSVSGWAGNGYTF.

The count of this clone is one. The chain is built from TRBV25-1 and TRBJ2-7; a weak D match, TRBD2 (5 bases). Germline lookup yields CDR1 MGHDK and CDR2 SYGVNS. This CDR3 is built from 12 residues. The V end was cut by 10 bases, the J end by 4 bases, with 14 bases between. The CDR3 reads CATRTVQYEQYF. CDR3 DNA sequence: TGTGCCACCAGGACTGTCCAATACGAGCAGTACTTC.

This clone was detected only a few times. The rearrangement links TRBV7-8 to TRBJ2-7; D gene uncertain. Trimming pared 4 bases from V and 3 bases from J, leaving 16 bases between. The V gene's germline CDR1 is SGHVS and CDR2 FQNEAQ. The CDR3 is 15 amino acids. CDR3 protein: CASSSQRSNLYEQYF. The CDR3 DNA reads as TGTGCCAGCAGCTCACAACGATCAAACCTCTACGAGCAGTACTTC.

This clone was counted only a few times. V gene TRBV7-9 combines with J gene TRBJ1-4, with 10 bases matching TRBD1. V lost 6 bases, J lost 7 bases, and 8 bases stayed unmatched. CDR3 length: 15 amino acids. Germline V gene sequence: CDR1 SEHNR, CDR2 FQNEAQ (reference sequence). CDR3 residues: CASSPVDRGLEKLFF. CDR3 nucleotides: TGTGCCAGCAGTCCCGTCGACAGGGGGCTTGAAAAACTGTTTTTT.

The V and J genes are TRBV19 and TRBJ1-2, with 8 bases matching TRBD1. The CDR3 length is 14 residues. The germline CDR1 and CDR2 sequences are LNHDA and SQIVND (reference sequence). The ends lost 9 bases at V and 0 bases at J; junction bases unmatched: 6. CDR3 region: CASLEQGANYGYTF. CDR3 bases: TGTGCCAGCCTAGAACAGGGGGCTAACTATGGCTACACCTTC.

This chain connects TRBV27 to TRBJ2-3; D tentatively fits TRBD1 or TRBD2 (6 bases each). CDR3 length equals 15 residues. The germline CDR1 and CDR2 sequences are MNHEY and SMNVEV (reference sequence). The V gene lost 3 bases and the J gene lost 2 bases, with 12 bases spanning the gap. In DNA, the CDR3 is TGTGCCAGCAGTTTCAGAGGGGGGCCCACAGATACGCAGTATTTT. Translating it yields CASSFRGGPTDTQYF.

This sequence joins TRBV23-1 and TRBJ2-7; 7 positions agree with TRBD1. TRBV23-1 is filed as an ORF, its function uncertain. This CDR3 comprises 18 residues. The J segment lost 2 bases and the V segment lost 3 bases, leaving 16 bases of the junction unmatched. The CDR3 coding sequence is TGCGCCAGCAGTCATCCCCAACCCCGGGGACAGTCACCCTACGAGCAGTACTTC. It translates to CASSHPQPRGQSPYEQYF.